These 13 T cell receptor beta chains were sequenced from one sample in a study of blood T cell repertoires in COVID-19. The repertoire was sequenced with immunoSEQ multiplex PCR; TCRdb's copy has only in-frame clones and lacks some. The sample shows 200,000 or so clones, 70% to 90% of them seen only once. The sample comprised peripheral blood. All receptors derive from a man between 60 and 75 years old with acute or convalescent COVID-19.

This chain uses TRBV5-1 with TRBJ2-1; D is perhaps TRBD2 (5 bases). This CDR3 region has 12 residues. The V and J ends lost 0 bases and 10 bases respectively, with 8 bases between them. From germline, CDR1 is SGHRS and CDR2 YFSETQ. Here the CDR3 DNA reads TGCGCCAGCAGCTTGGCCGGAGGAGAGCAGTTCTTC. Its protein is CASSLAGGEQFF.

Here the CDR3 reads CASSPTPTATNEKLFF. The CDR3 DNA follows: TGTGCCAGCAGTCCGACGCCGACAGCCACTAATGAAAAACTGTTTTTT. V is TRBV27 and J is TRBJ1-4; D is possibly TRBD1 (5 bases). The germline V gene encodes CDR1 MNHEY and CDR2 SMNVEV (reference sequence). CDR3 length: 16 residues. V was trimmed by 5 bases and J by 2 bases, leaving 15 bases between them.

The chain employs TRBV15 and TRBJ1-2; the match to TRBD1 covers 7 bases. The CDR3 loop spans 15 amino acids. The germline V gene has CDR1 LNHNV and CDR2 YYDKDF (reference sequence). J lost 7 bases, V lost 1 base, and 9 bases had no gene match. CDR3 bases: TGTGCCACCAGCAGAGGACGTGGGACAGTGGCTGGCTACACCTTC. This sequence encodes CATSRGRGTVAGYTF.

V is TRBV5-1 and J is TRBJ1-2, with D possibly being TRBD1 (5 bases). Germline CDR1 is SGHRS and CDR2 is YFSETQ. The CDR3 totals 15 residues. V lost 4 bases and J lost 4, with 17 bases in between. CDR3 bases: TGCGCCAGCAGCCTGGGGGGGGAGACACTCTATGGCTACACCTTC. It is translated as CASSLGGETLYGYTF.

CDR3 residues: CASSRGSQETQYF. For the CDR3, the DNA is TGCGCCAGCAGCCGGGGATCACAAGAGACCCAGTACTTC. J is TRBJ2-5 and V is TRBV5-1; D is perhaps TRBD2 (5 bases). Trimming took off 4 bases at V and 2 bases at J, with 9 bases between the two ends. Per germline, CDR1 SGHRS and CDR2 YFSETQ. The CDR3 consists of 13 residues.

This chain joins TRBV28 and TRBJ2-7; possibly TRBD2 for D (5 bases). This CDR3 is built from 14 residues. CDR1 MDHEN and CDR2 SYDVKM come from the germline V gene. V lost 5 bases and J lost 4, with 15 bases in between. The CDR3 is CASSLRTVTYEQYF. CDR3 nucleotides: TGTGCCAGCAGTCTCCGGACTGTCACTTACGAGCAGTACTTC.

CDR3 sequence reads: CASSVHGSGDTQYF. CDR3 nucleotides: TGTGCCAGCAGCGTACACGGGAGTGGAGATACGCAGTATTTT. The genes are TRBV9 and TRBJ2-3; a weak D match, TRBD2 (6 bases). V was clipped by 1 base and J by 5 bases, with 11 bases between them. Looked up from germline, CDR1 is SGDLS and CDR2 is YYNGEE. The CDR3 spans 14 residues. Full variable domain (outside the CDR3, taken from reference TRBV9 and TRBJ2-3): DSGVTQTPKHLITATGQRVTLRCSPRSGDLSVYWYQQSLDQGLQFLIQYYNGEERAKGNILERFSAQQFPDLHSELNLSSLELGDSALYFCASSVHGSGDTQYFGPGTRLTVL.

The genes are TRBV7-8 and TRBJ2-7; a weak D match, TRBD1 (5 bases). The CDR3 is 13 residues long. Trimming stripped 9 bases from V and 0 bases from J, with 12 bases between. Germline V gene lookup returns CDR1 SGHVS and CDR2 FQNEAQ. This CDR3 is CASRKTDSYEQYF. The CDR3 coding sequence is TGTGCCAGTCGAAAGACAGACTCCTACGAGCAGTACTTC.

The rearrangement links TRBV7-2 to TRBJ2-7; 7 nucleotides match TRBD2. V lost 6 bases to trimming and J lost 0 bases; unmatched junction nucleotides: 2. This CDR3 is 13 amino acids long. The germline CDR1 and CDR2 sequences are SGHTA and FQGNSA. CDR3 protein: CASRPSGSYEQYF. The DNA for the CDR3 is TGTGCCAGCAGACCTAGCGGCTCCTACGAGCAGTACTTC. The variable domain in full, completed from reference TRBV7-2 and TRBJ2-7, reads GAGVSQSPSNKVTEKGKDVELRCDPISGHTALYWYRQSLGQGLEFLIYFQGNSAPDKSGLPSDRFSAERTGGSVSTLTIQRTQQEDSAVYLCASRPSGSYEQYFGPGTRLTVT.

The chain combines TRBV7-2 with TRBJ1-3, with TRBD1 identical over 9 bases. Germline CDR1 is SGHTA and CDR2 is FQGNSA. The CDR3 spans 15 residues. The V segment lost 1 base and the J segment 9 bases; nucleotides outside the gene matches: 7. CDR3 sequence: CASSLVAGQGRTIYF. The CDR3 bases are TGTGCCAGCAGCTTAGTCGCGGGACAGGGCCGCACCATATATTTT.

Worth noting for this clone: The junction shows a germline mismatch at one end, possibly a read error. The rearrangement links TRBV7-7 to TRBJ1-4; perhaps TRBD1 as D (5 bases). CDR1 is SSHAT and CDR2 is FNYEAQ in the germline V gene (reference sequence). This CDR3 has 15 amino acids. This chain's CDR3 is CASSPTTANNEKLFF. For the CDR3, the DNA is TGTGCTAGCAGCCCAACGACAGCGAATAATGAAAAACTGTTTTTT.

This chain joins TRBV7-9 and TRBJ2-7; 8 bases fit TRBD1. J gave up 5 bases and V 4 bases, and 10 bases lay outside the gene matches. The CDR3 runs to 15 residues. Germline V gene data show CDR1 as SEHNR and CDR2 as FQNEAQ (reference sequence). The CDR3: CASSSHRDRLHEQYF. The CDR3 region has the DNA TGTGCCAGCAGCTCCCACCGGGACAGGTTACACGAGCAGTACTTC.

The V call is TRBV7-6, the J call TRBJ2-7, with TRBD1 matching over 7 bases. V shed 3 bases and J 1 base; nucleotides not matched to a gene: 9. Per the germline V gene, CDR1 is SGHVS and CDR2 is FNYEAQ. This CDR3 comprises 16 residues. This CDR3 reads CASSFGLSTGSYEQYF. In DNA form, the CDR3 reads TGTGCCAGCAGCTTCGGCCTTTCGACAGGGTCCTACGAGCAGTACTTC.